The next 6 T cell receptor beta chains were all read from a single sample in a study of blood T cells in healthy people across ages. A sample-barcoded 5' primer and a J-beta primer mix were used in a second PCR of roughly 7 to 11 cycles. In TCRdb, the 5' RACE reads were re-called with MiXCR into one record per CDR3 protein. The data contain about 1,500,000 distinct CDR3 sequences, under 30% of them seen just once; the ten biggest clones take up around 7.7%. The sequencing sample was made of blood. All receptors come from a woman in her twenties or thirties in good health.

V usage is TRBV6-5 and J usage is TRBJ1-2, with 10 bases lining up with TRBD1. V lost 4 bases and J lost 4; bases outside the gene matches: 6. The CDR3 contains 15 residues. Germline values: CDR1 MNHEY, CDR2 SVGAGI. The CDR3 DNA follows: TGTGCCAGCAGTTCCATGGGGACAGGGGTCTATGGCTACACCTTC. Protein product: CASSSMGTGVYGYTF.

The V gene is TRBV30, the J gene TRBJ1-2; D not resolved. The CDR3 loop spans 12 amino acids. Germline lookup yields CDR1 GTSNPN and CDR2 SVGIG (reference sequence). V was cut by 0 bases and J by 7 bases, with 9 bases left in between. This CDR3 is CAWSVMGSGYTF. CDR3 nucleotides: TGTGCCTGGAGTGTAATGGGGAGTGGCTACACCTTC.

CDR3 sequence reads: CASSSSGWGQPQHF. Written as DNA, the CDR3 is TGTGCCAGCAGTTCTAGTGGGTGGGGTCAGCCCCAGCATTTT. V gene TRBV12-3 or TRBV12-4 combines with J gene TRBJ1-5; D is undetermined. The V gene lost 4 bases and the J gene lost 6 bases, with 13 bases spanning the gap. The CDR3 runs to 14 residues.

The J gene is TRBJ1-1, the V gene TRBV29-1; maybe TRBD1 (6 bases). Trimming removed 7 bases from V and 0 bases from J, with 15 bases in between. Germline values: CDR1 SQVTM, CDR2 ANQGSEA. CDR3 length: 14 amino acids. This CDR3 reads CSGGSRTVNTEAFF. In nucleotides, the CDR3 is TGCAGCGGAGGAAGTCGGACAGTGAACACTGAAGCTTTCTTT.

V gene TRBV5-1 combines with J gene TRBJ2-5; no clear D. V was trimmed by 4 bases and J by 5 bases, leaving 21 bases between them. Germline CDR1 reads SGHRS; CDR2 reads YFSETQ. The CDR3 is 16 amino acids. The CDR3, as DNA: TGCGCCAGCAGCCCGGCGCCAAGACCGTTTGTCGAGACCCAGTACTTC. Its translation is CASSPAPRPFVETQYF.

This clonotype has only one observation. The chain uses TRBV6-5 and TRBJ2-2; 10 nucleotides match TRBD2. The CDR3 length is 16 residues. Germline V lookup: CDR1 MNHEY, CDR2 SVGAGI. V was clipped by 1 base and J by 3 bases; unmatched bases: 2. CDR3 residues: CASSYWLAGDTGELFF. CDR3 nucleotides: TGTGCCAGCAGTTACTGGCTAGCGGGGGACACCGGGGAGCTGTTTTTT.